This is a list of T cell receptor beta chains from one sample in a study of CD8 T cells in ankylosing spondylitis. TCRdb reprocessed the 5' RACE reads via MiXCR and lists one record per CDR3 protein. The sample carries about 92,000 distinct CDR3 sequences, about 9% recorded once. Source material: blood, either unsorted or a sorted T cell fraction (not recorded which). Receptor source: a male donor with ankylosing spondylitis or in good health (not recorded which). The CDR3 runs from the conserved cysteine through the conserved F or W. A D gene is named only where the DNA matches it firmly. Each size is once, few or many counts, or a class when the clone is expanded.

D gene: .; J gene: TRBJ2-7; clone size: large; V gene: TRBV10-3; CDR3 DNA: TGTGCCATCGGGTCGGGGGATTCAAGCTACGAGCAGTACTTC; CDR3 protein: CAIGSGDSSYEQYF
D gene: TRBD2; J gene: TRBJ2-5; clone size: few; V gene: TRBV7-9; CDR3 DNA: TGTGCCAGCAGCCGGCCGAGAGCGGGGGAAGAGACCCAGTACTTC; CDR3 protein: CASSRPRAGEETQYF
D gene: .; J gene: TRBJ1-1; clone size: many; V gene: TRBV5-1; CDR3 DNA: TGCGCCAGCAGCTTGGCTCGGGGGGGTGGGACTGAAGCTTTCTTT; CDR3 protein: CASSLARGGGTEAFF
D gene: TRBD1; J gene: TRBJ1-1; clone size: many; V gene: TRBV29-1; CDR3 DNA: TGCAGCGCACCAGACAGGGATAGAAACACTGAAGCTTTCTTT; CDR3 protein: CSAPDRDRNTEAFF
D gene: .; J gene: TRBJ1-1; clone size: many; V gene: TRBV18; CDR3 DNA: TGTGCCAGCTCACCTGGACAGAACACTGAAGCTTTCTTT; CDR3 protein: CASSPGQNTEAFF
D gene: .; J gene: TRBJ2-1; clone size: many; V gene: TRBV5-1; CDR3 DNA: TGCGCCAGCAGCTTAGAATCGGGGGCCCACAATGAGCAGTTCTTC; CDR3 protein: CASSLESGAHNEQFF
D gene: TRBD1; J gene: TRBJ2-2; clone size: many; V gene: TRBV9; CDR3 DNA: TGTGCCAGCAGAGCCCCGGACAGGTTATCCGCCGGGGAGCTGTTTTTT; CDR3 protein: CASRAPDRLSAGELFF
D gene: .; J gene: TRBJ2-4; clone size: many; V gene: TRBV4-2; CDR3 DNA: TGTGCCAGCAGCCCGGGGTCCGGGGAAATTCAGTACTTC; CDR3 protein: CASSPGSGEIQYF
D gene: .; J gene: TRBJ2-5; clone size: many; V gene: TRBV6-1; CDR3 DNA: TGTGCCAGCAGTAGCAGGGGTAAAGAGACCCAGTACTTC; CDR3 protein: CASSSRGKETQYF
D gene: TRBD1; J gene: TRBJ1-1; clone size: many; V gene: TRBV12-3/TRBV12-4; CDR3 DNA: TGTGCCAGCAGAACAGGGGGCGAGGACACTGAAGCTTTCTTT; CDR3 protein: CASRTGGEDTEAFF
D gene: .; J gene: TRBJ1-6; clone size: many; V gene: TRBV28; CDR3 DNA: TGTGCCAGCACCTCAGGGGAAAAAAGGTCACCCCTCCACTTT; CDR3 protein: CASTSGEKRSPLHF
D gene: TRBD1; J gene: TRBJ2-3; clone size: many; V gene: TRBV7-8; CDR3 DNA: TGTGCCAGCAGCTTAGGTGGGGGACAGGGCCCAGATACGCAGTATTTT; CDR3 protein: CASSLGGGQGPDTQYF
D gene: .; J gene: TRBJ2-7; clone size: few; V gene: TRBV7-2; CDR3 DNA: TGTGCCAGCAGTCTTAAGGTCGGCGAGCAGTACTTC; CDR3 protein: CASSLKVGEQYF
D gene: .; J gene: TRBJ1-2; clone size: many; V gene: TRBV30; CDR3 DNA: TGTGCCTGGAGTGAACAGGTCTATGGCTACACCTTC; CDR3 protein: CAWSEQVYGYTF